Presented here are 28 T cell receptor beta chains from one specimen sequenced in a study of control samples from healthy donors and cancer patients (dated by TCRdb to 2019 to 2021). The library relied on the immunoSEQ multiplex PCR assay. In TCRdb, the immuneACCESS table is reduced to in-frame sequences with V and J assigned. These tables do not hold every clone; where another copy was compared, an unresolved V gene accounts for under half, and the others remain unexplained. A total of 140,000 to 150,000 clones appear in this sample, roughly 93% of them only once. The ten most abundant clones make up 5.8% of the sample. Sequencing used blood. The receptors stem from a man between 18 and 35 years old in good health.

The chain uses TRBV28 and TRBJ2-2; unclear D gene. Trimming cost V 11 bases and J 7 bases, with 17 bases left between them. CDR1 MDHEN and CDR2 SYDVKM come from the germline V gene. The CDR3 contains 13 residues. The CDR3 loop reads CAGRPFFGGELFF. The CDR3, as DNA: TGTGCCGGCCGCCCGTTTTTTGGCGGGGAGCTGTTTTTT.

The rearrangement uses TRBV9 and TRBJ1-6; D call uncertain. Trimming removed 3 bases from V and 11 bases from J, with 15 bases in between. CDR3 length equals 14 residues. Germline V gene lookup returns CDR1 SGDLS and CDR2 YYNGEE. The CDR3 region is CASSAEGFGTPLHF. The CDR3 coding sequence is TGTGCCAGCAGCGCAGAGGGTTTTGGGACACCCCTCCACTTT. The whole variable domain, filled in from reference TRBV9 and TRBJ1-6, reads DSGVTQTPKHLITATGQRVTLRCSPRSGDLSVYWYQQSLDQGLQFLIQYYNGEERAKGNILERFSAQQFPDLHSELNLSSLELGDSALYFCASSAEGFGTPLHFGNGTRLTVT.

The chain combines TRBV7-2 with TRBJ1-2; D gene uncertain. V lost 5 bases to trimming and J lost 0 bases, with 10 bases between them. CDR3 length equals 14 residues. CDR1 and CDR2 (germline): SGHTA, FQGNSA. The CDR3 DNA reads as TGTGCCAGCAGCGAGACCTATGCTAACTATGGCTACACCTTC. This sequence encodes CASSETYANYGYTF.

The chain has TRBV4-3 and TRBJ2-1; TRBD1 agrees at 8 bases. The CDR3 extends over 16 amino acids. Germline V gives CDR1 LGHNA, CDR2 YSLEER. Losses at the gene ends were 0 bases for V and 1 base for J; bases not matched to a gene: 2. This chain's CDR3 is CASSQDQGASYNEQFF. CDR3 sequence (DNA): TGCGCCAGCAGCCAAGATCAGGGGGCGTCCTACAATGAGCAGTTCTTC.

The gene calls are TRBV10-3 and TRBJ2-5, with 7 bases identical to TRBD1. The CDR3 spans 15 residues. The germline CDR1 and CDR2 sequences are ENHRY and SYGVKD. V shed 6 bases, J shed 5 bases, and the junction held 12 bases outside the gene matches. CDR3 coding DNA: TGTGCCATCAGCCTCAGGGGGATGGCCGTGGAGACCCAGTACTTC. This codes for CAISLRGMAVETQYF.

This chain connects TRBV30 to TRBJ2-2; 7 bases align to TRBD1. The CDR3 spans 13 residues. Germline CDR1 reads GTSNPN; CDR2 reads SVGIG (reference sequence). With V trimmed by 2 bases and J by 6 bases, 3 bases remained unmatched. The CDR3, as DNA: TGTGCCTGGAGTCGGGACAGCTCCGGGGAGCTGTTTTTT. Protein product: CAWSRDSSGELFF.

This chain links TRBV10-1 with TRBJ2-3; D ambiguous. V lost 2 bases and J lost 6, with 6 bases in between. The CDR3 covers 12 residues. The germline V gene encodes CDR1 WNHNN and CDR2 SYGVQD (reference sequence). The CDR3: CASSEGLDTQYF. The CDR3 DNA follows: TGCGCCAGCAGTGAGGGCCTCGATACGCAGTATTTT.

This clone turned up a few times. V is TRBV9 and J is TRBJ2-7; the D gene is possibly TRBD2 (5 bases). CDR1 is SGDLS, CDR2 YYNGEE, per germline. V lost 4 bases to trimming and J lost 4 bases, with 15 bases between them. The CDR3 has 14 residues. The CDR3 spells CASSPNGGFYEQYF. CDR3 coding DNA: TGTGCCAGCAGCCCGAACGGAGGTTTTTACGAGCAGTACTTC.

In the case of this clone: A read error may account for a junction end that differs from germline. The CDR3 sequence is CASSEGQGFHQF. In DNA, the CDR3 is TGTGCCAGCAGTGAGGGACAGGGTTTTCACCAGTTT. This chain connects TRBV2 to TRBJ1-1; 9 bases are shared with TRBD1. The CDR3 runs 12 residues. Germline V gene data show CDR1 as SNHLY and CDR2 as FYNNEI. The full variable domain, with the rest looked up from reference TRBV2 and TRBJ1-1, is EPEVTQTPSHQVTQMGQEVILRCVPISNHLYFYWYRQILGQKVEFLVSFYNNEISEKSEIFDDQFSVERPDGSNFTLKIRSTKLEDSAMYFCASSEGQGFHQFGQGTRLTVV.

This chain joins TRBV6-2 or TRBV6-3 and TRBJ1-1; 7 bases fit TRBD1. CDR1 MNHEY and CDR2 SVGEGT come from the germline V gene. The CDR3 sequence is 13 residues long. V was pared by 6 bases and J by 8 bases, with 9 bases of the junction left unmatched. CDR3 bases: TGTGCCAGCAGCCGCCGGGACAGTAGAGAAGCTTTCTTT. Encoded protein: CASSRRDSREAFF.

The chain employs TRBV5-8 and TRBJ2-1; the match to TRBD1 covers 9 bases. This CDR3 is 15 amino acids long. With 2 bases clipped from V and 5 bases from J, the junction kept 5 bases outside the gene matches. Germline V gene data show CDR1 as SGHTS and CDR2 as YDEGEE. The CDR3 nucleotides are TGTGCCAGCAGCTTTACAGGGGGCTTTAACAATGAGCAGTTCTTC. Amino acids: CASSFTGGFNNEQFF.

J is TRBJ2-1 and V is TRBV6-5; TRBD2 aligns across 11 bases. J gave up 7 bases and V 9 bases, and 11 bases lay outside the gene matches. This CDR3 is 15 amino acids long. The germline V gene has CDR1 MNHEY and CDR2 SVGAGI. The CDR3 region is CASFAGLAESNEQFF. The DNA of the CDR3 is TGTGCCAGTTTCGCGGGACTAGCGGAAAGTAATGAGCAGTTCTTC.

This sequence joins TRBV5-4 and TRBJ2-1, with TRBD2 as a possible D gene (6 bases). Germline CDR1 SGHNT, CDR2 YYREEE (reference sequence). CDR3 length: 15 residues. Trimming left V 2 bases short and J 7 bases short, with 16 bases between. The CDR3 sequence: CASSLEPGEWNEQFF. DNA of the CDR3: TGTGCCAGCAGCTTAGAGCCGGGAGAGTGGAATGAGCAGTTCTTC. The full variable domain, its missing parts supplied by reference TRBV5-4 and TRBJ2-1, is ETGVTQSPTHLIKTRGQQVTLRCSSQSGHNTVSWYQQALGQGPQFIFQYYREEENGRGNFPPRFSGLQFPNYSSELNVNALELDDSALYLCASSLEPGEWNEQFFGPGTRLTVL.

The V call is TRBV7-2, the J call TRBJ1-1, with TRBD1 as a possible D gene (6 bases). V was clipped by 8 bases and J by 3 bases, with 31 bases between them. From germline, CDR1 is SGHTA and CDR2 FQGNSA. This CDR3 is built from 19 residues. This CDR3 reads CASYGGPIQGPNADTEAFF. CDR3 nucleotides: TGTGCCAGCTACGGGGGGCCTATACAGGGCCCGAATGCGGACACTGAAGCTTTCTTT.

CDR3 nucleotide sequence: TGTGCCAGCGGTTTGTCCCTCGAAGCGTCGGGACAAACGTTCTTC. Protein: CASGLSLEASGQTFF. This rearrangement joins TRBV21-1 to TRBJ2-1; TRBD1 was called by the table and not checked on the DNA. TRBV21-1 constitutes a pseudogene. CDR3 length: 15 amino acids.

This CDR3 reads CATSDSGQGSEKLFF. In DNA form, the CDR3 reads TGTGCCACCAGTGATTCGGGACAGGGAAGTGAAAAACTGTTTTTT. The chain uses TRBV24-1 and TRBJ1-4; 9 bases are a match to TRBD1. CDR3 length: 15 amino acids. CDR1 is KGHDR and CDR2 is SFDVKD in the germline V gene. The junction had 4 bases not matched to a gene; V was cut back by 2 bases and J by 7 bases.

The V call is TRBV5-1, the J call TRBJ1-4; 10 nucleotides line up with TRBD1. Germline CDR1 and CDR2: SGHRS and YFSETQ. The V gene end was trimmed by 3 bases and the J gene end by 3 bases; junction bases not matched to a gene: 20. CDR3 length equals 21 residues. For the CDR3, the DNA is TGCGCCAGCAGCTCCTCTGATCCCACTGACAGGGGGCTTGTTGCTAATGAAAAACTGTTTTTT. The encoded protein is CASSSSDPTDRGLVANEKLFF.

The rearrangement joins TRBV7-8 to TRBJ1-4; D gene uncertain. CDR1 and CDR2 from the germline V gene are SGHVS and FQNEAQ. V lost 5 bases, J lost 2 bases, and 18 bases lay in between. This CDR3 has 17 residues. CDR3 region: CASSRGIPIWTNEKLFF. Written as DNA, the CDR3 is TGTGCCAGCAGCCGAGGTATCCCGATTTGGACTAATGAAAAACTGTTTTTT.

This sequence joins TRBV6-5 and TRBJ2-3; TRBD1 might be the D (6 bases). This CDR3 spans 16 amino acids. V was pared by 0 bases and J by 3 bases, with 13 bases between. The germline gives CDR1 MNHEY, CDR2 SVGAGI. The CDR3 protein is CASSYSPGTFTDTQYF. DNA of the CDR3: TGTGCCAGCAGTTACTCGCCCGGGACATTTACAGATACGCAGTATTTT.

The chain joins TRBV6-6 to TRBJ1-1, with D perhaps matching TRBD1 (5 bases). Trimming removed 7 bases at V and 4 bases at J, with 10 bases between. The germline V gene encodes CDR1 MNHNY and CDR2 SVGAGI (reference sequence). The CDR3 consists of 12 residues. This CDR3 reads CASTPGVTEAFF. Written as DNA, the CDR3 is TGTGCCAGCACCCCGGGGGTCACTGAAGCTTTCTTT.

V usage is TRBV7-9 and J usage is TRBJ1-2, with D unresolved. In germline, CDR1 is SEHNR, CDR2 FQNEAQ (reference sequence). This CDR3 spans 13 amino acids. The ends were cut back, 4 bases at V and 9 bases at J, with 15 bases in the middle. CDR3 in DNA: TGTGCCAGCAGCTCGGACGGTTTTGGTAGCTACACCTTC. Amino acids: CASSSDGFGSYTF.

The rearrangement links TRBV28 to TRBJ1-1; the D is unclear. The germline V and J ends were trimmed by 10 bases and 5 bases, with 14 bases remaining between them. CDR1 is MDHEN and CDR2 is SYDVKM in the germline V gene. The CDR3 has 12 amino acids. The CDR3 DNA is TGTGCCATCCGCCCGGTGGGGACTGAAGCTTTCTTT. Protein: CAIRPVGTEAFF.

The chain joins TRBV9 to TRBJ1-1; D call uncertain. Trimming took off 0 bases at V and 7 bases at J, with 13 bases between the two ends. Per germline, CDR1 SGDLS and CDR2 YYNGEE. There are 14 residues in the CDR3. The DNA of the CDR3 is TGTGCCAGCAGCGTAGGTGACGGAGGCTTTGAAGCTTTCTTT. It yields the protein CASSVGDGGFEAFF.

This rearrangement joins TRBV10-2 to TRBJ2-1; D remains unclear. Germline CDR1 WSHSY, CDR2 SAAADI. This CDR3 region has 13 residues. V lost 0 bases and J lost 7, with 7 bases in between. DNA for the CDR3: TGCGCCAGCAGTGAGTCGGACCTGAATGAGCAGTTCTTC. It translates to CASSESDLNEQFF.

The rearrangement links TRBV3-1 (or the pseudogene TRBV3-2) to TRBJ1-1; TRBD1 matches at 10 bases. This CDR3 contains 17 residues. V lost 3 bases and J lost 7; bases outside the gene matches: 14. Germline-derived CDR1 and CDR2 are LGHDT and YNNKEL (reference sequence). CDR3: CASSQPRTGGTSIEAFF. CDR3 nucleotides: TGTGCCAGCAGCCAGCCGAGGACAGGGGGTACCTCTATTGAAGCTTTCTTT.

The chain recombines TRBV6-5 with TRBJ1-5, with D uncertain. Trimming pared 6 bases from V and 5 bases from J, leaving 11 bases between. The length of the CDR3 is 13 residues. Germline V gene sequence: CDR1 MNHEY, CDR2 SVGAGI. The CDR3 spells CASSPSDYQPQHF. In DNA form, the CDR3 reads TGTGCCAGCAGCCCCTCCGACTATCAGCCCCAGCATTTT.

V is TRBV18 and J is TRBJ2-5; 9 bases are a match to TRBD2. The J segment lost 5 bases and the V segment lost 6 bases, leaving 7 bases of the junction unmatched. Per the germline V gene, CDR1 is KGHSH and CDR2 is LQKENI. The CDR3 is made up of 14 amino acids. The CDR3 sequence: CASSRLAARETQYF. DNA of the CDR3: TGTGCCAGCTCGCGACTAGCGGCCCGGGAGACCCAGTACTTC.

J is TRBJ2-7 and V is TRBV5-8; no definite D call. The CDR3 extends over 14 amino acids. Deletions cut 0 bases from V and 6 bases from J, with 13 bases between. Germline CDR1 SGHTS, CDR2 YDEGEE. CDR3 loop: CASSLEVEPREQYF. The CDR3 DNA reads TGTGCCAGCAGCTTGGAAGTGGAGCCTCGCGAGCAGTACTTC.